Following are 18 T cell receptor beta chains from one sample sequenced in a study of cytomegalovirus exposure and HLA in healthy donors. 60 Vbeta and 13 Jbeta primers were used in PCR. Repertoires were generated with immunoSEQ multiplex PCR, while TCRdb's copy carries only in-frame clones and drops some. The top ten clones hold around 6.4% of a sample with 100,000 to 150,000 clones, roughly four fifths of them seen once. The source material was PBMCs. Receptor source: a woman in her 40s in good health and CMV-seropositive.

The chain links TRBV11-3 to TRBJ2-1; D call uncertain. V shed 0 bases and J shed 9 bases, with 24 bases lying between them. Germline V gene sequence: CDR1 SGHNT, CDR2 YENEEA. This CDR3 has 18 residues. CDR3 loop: CASSLEVGSTRHVGEQFF. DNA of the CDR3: TGTGCCAGCAGCTTAGAAGTAGGTTCAACACGACACGTGGGTGAGCAGTTCTTC.

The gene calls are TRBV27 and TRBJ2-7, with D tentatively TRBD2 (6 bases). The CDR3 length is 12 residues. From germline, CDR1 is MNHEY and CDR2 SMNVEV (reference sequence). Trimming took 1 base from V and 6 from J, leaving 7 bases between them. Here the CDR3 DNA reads TGTGCCAGCAGTTTATGGGGAGGCGAGCAGTACTTC. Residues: CASSLWGGEQYF.

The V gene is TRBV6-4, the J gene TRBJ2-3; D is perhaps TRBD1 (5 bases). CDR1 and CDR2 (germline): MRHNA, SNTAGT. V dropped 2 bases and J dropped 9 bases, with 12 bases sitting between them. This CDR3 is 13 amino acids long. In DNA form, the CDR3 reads TGTGCCAGCAGTGACGACAGTAGAGACACGCAGTATTTT. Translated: CASSDDSRDTQYF.

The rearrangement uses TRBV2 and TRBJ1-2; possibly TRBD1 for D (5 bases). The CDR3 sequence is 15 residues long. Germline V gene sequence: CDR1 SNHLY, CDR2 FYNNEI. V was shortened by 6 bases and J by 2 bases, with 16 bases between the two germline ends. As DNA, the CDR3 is TGTGCCAGCAGCCGAAGTACGGCAGGGAACTATGGCTACACCTTC. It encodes CASSRSTAGNYGYTF.

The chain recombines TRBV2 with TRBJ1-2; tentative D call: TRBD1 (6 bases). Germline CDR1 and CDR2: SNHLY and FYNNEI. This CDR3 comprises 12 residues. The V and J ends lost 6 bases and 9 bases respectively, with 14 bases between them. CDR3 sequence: CASRYTGLSYTF. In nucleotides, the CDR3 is TGTGCCAGCAGGTATACAGGGTTGAGCTACACCTTC.

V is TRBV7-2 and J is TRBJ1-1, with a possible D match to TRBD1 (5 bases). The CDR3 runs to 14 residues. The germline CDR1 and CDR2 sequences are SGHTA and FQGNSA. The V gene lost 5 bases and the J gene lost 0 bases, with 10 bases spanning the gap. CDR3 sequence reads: CASSNRPLNTEAFF. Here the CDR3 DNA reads TGTGCCAGCAGCAACAGGCCGTTGAACACTGAAGCTTTCTTT.

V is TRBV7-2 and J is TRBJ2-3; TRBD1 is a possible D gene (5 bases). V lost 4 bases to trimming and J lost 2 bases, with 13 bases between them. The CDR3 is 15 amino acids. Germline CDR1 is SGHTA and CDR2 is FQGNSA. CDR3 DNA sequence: TGTGCCAGCAGCTCTCGATCAGGGATCACAGATACGCAGTATTTT. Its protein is CASSSRSGITDTQYF.

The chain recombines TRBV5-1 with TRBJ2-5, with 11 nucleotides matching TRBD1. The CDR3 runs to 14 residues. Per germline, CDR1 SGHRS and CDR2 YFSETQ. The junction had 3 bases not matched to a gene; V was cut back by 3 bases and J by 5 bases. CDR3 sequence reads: CASSSDRGRETQYF. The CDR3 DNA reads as TGCGCCAGCAGCTCGGACAGGGGGCGGGAGACCCAGTACTTC.

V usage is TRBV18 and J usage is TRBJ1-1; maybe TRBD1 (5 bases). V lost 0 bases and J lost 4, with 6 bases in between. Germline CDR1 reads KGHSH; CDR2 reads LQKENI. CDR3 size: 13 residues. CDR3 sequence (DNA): TGTGCCAGCTCACCACCGACAGCCACTGAAGCTTTCTTT. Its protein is CASSPPTATEAFF.

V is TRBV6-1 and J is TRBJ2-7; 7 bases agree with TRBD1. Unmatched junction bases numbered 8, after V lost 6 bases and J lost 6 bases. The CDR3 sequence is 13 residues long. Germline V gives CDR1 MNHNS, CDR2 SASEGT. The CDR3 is CASSRDSHREQYF. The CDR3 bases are TGTGCCAGCAGCCGGGACAGTCACCGCGAGCAGTACTTC.

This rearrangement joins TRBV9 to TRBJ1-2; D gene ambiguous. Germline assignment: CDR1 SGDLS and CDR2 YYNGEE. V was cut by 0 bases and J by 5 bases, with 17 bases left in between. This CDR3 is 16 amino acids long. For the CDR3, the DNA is TGTGCCAGCAGCGTAGCTTCCAGTCCTGGTTGGTATGGCTACACCTTC. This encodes CASSVASSPGWYGYTF.

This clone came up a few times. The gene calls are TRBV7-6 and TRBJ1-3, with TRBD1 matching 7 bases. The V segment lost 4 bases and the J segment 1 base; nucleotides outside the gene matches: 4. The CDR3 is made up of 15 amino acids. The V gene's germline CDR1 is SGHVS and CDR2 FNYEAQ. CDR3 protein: CASSSGQKSGNTIYF. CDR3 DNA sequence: TGTGCCAGCAGCTCGGGACAGAAATCTGGAAACACCATATATTTT.

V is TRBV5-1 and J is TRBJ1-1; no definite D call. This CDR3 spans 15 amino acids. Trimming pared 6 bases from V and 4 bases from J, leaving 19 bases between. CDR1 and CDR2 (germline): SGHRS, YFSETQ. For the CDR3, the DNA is TGCGCCAGCACGTCTGGGTGGGAGCTTGGCACTGAAGCTTTCTTT. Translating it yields CASTSGWELGTEAFF.

CDR3 nucleotides: TGTGCCAGCTGCATTGGGGGCGCAACCGGGGAGCTGTTTTTT. Protein product: CASCIGGATGELFF. This sequence joins TRBV9 and TRBJ2-2; TRBD1 might be the D (6 bases). The CDR3 runs to 14 residues. Germline CDR1 reads SGDLS; CDR2 reads YYNGEE. Between the trimmed V and J ends, which lost 7 bases and 5 bases, there was a span of 15 bases.

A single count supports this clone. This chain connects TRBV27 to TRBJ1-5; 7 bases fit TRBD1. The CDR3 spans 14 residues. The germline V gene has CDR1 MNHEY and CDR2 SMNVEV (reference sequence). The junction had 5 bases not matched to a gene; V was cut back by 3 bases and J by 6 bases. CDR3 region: CASSLGQGGQPQHF. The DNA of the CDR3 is TGTGCCAGCAGTTTGGGGCAGGGGGGTCAGCCCCAGCATTTT.

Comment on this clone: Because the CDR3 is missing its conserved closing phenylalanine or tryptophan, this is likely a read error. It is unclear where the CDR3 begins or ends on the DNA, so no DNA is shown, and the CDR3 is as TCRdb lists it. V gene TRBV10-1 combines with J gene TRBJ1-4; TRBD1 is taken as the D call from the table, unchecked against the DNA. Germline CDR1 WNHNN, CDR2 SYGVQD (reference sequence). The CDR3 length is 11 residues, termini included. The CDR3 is CASSEPTGPVL.

The CDR3 region is CASAGDKRNEQFF. Here the CDR3 DNA reads TGTGCCAGCGCGGGAGACAAAAGGAATGAGCAGTTCTTC. The rearrangement links TRBV2 to TRBJ2-1; TRBD2 matches at 7 bases. Germline trimming cut 8 bases from V and 7 bases from J; bases unmatched to any gene: 8. Per the germline V gene, CDR1 is SNHLY and CDR2 is FYNNEI. This CDR3 contains 13 residues.

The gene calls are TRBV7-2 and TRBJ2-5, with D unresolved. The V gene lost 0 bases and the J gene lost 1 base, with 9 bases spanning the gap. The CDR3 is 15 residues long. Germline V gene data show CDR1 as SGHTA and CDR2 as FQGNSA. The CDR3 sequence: CASSLAPVVQETQYF. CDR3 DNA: TGTGCCAGCAGCTTAGCGCCGGTAGTCCAAGAGACCCAGTACTTC.